Each of the 27 T cell receptor beta chains below was sequenced from the same sample in a study of blood T cell repertoires in COVID-19. Only in-frame clones appear in the TCRdb table, and some are missing; sequencing was by immunoSEQ multiplex PCR. Of approximately 80,000 clones in the sample, 78% are singletons; the top ten hold 15% to 20%. Specimen: peripheral blood. These receptors all stem from a human donor in a cohort sampled during active COVID-19.

The rearrangement links TRBV18 to TRBJ2-2, with D perhaps matching TRBD2 (5 bases). Germline lookup yields CDR1 KGHSH and CDR2 LQKENI. CDR3 length equals 13 residues. V lost 6 bases, J lost 7 bases, and 12 bases lay in between. CDR3 in DNA: TGTGCCAGCTCGCTTACTAGAATCGGGGAGCTGTTTTTT. This gives the protein CASSLTRIGELFF.

The chain is built from TRBV11-2 and TRBJ2-1; the match to TRBD2 covers 9 bases. Germline trimming cut 2 bases from V and 0 bases from J; bases unmatched to any gene: 8. Germline V gene lookup returns CDR1 SGHAT and CDR2 FQNNGV. This CDR3 is 18 amino acids long. CDR3 residues: CASSLRLAVLSSYNEQFF. CDR3 sequence (DNA): TGTGCCAGCAGCTTAAGACTAGCGGTTCTAAGCTCCTACAATGAGCAGTTCTTC.

This clone has more than one count but fewer than ten. The genes are TRBV7-6 and TRBJ2-7; D perhaps matches TRBD1 (7 bases). Germline V gene data show CDR1 as SGHVS and CDR2 as FNYEAQ. V was pared by 3 bases and J by 3 bases, with 15 bases between. The CDR3 contains 15 residues. The CDR3 loop reads CASSFGQGGNYEQYF. The CDR3 DNA sequence: TGTGCCAGCAGCTTTGGGCAGGGGGGCAACTACGAGCAGTACTTC.

In DNA, the CDR3 is TGCGCCAGCAGCCCCAGGGTCGCCGGGGAGCTGTTTTTT. It yields the protein CASSPRVAGELFF. The V gene is TRBV4-1, the J gene TRBJ2-2; D perhaps matches TRBD1 (5 bases). CDR3 length: 13 amino acids. Germline CDR1 MGHRA, CDR2 YSYEKL. V was pared by 4 bases and J by 6 bases, with 9 bases between.

This clone was counted only a few times. The J gene is TRBJ1-6, the V gene TRBV7-9, with 7 bases identical to TRBD1. V lost 7 bases to trimming and J lost 7 bases; unmatched junction nucleotides: 10. The CDR3 contains 15 residues. Germline V gene data show CDR1 as SEHNR and CDR2 as FQNEAQ (reference sequence). CDR3 DNA sequence: TGTGCCAGCACCACCGGAGGGACAGCGAATTCACCCCTCCACTTT. Translation: CASTTGGTANSPLHF.

The CDR3, as DNA: TGTGCCATCAGTGGAAAAACAGGGCCCTCCTACAATGAGCAGTTCTTC. It translates to CAISGKTGPSYNEQFF. The chain is built from TRBV10-3 and TRBJ2-1, with D perhaps matching TRBD1 (6 bases). The CDR3 is 16 residues long. With 4 bases removed from V and 0 bases from J, the gap between germline ends came to 13 bases. Germline CDR1 ENHRY, CDR2 SYGVKD.

The chain links TRBV19 to TRBJ2-2; no definite D call. V lost 2 bases to trimming and J lost 6 bases, with 4 bases between them. CDR1 and CDR2 (germline): LNHDA, SQIVND (reference sequence). This CDR3 has 12 residues. The DNA for the CDR3 is TGTGCCAGTAGTATATCTCCCGGGGAGCTGTTTTTT. Translating it yields CASSISPGELFF.

In DNA, the CDR3 is TGTGCCAGCAGCTATACAGCTGATCCTAATGAAAAACTGTTTTTT. It is translated as CASSYTADPNEKLFF. V gene TRBV5-5 combines with J gene TRBJ1-4; D gene uncertain. With 3 bases removed from V and 3 bases from J, the gap between germline ends came to 12 bases. CDR1 is SGHKS and CDR2 is YYEKEE in the germline V gene (reference sequence). The CDR3 extends over 15 amino acids.

The V call is TRBV18, the J call TRBJ2-5, with D possibly matching TRBD1 (5 bases). Trimming shortened V by 2 bases and J by 4 bases, and 14 bases separated the two germline ends. From germline, CDR1 is KGHSH and CDR2 LQKENI. The CDR3 length is 15 residues. The CDR3 DNA sequence: TGTGCCAGCTCACCAACGGTGACAGTCAGAGAGACCCAGTACTTC. This translates into CASSPTVTVRETQYF.

The chain couples TRBV7-8 to TRBJ1-1, with TRBD1 identical over 7 bases. Trimming cost V 10 bases and J 1 base; bases outside gene matches: 6. CDR1 and CDR2 (germline): SGHVS, FQNEAQ. CDR3 length equals 13 residues. The CDR3 bases are TGTGCCACTGACGACAGGGCGAACACTGAAGCTTTCTTT. Translated, it gives CATDDRANTEAFF.

This chain joins TRBV19 and TRBJ1-2, with unresolved D. Trimming took 4 bases from V and 8 from J, leaving 8 bases between them. There are 11 residues in the CDR3. Germline V gene sequence: CDR1 LNHDA, CDR2 SQIVND (reference sequence). Here the CDR3 reads CASSTLRGYTF. CDR3 DNA: TGTGCCAGTAGTACCCTAAGAGGCTACACCTTC.

J is TRBJ1-2 and V is TRBV6-5; 9 positions match TRBD1. The CDR3 runs to 13 residues. The germline V gene encodes CDR1 MNHEY and CDR2 SVGAGI. V lost 10 bases to trimming and J lost 7 bases; unmatched junction nucleotides: 10. The CDR3 DNA reads TGTGCCATGACACAGGGGGCGTATAGTGGCTACACCTTC. Protein product: CAMTQGAYSGYTF.

This chain links TRBV7-2 with TRBJ2-5; TRBD2 aligns across 12 bases. Germline CDR1 is SGHTA and CDR2 is FQGNSA. The CDR3 spans 16 residues. V lost 4 bases, J lost 1 base, and 4 bases stayed unmatched. The CDR3 is CASSWTSGASQETQYF. In DNA, the CDR3 is TGTGCCAGCAGCTGGACTAGCGGGGCGTCCCAAGAGACCCAGTACTTC.

J is TRBJ2-5 and V is TRBV7-2; D possibly corresponds to TRBD1 (6 bases). The CDR3 consists of 13 residues. V gave up 4 bases and J gave up 2 bases, with 8 bases separating them. In germline, CDR1 is SGHTA, CDR2 FQGNSA. CDR3 in amino acids: CASSSDRQETQYF. The CDR3 DNA sequence: TGTGCCAGCAGCTCCGACAGGCAAGAGACCCAGTACTTC.

V usage is TRBV19 and J usage is TRBJ2-3, with TRBD2 as a possible D gene (5 bases). Deletions cut 8 bases from V and 2 bases from J, with 14 bases between. The CDR3 is 14 residues long. Germline CDR1 is LNHDA and CDR2 is SQIVND (reference sequence). The CDR3 is CASLGRHYTDTQYF. The CDR3 nucleotides are TGTGCCAGTTTAGGGAGACACTACACAGATACGCAGTATTTT.

The V and J genes are TRBV4-1 and TRBJ2-7; the D gene is possibly TRBD1 (5 bases). V was shortened by 1 base and J by 6 bases, with 16 bases between the two germline ends. CDR3 length: 15 residues. Germline V lookup: CDR1 MGHRA, CDR2 YSYEKL. DNA of the CDR3: TGCGCCAGCAGCCAAGTCCGTCAGGGAAGGGGCGAGCAGTACTTC. Amino acids: CASSQVRQGRGEQYF.

The chain is built from TRBV7-6 and TRBJ2-1; 7 nucleotides agree with TRBD2. V gave up 4 bases and J gave up 9 bases; unmatched junction bases: 12. Germline V CDR1 and CDR2: SGHVS, FNYEAQ. This CDR3 region has 15 residues. CDR3 region: CASSSGPREESEQFF. DNA for the CDR3: TGTGCCAGCAGCTCGGGGCCACGGGAGGAAAGTGAGCAGTTCTTC.

This clone is a singleton in its sample. The chain carries TRBV10-3 and TRBJ1-4; 7 bases match TRBD1. The germline gives CDR1 ENHRY, CDR2 SYGVKD. Germline trimming cut 6 bases from V and 3 bases from J; bases unmatched to any gene: 4. This CDR3 spans 14 amino acids. The CDR3 sequence: CAISTGTANEKLFF. CDR3 nucleotides: TGTGCCATCAGCACCGGGACAGCTAATGAAAAACTGTTTTTT.

The count of this clone is one. This rearrangement joins TRBV24-1 to TRBJ2-1; possible D gene TRBD1, 6 bases. The V gene's germline CDR1 is KGHDR and CDR2 SFDVKD. V was shortened by 2 bases and J by 4 bases, with 8 bases between the two germline ends. The CDR3 is 14 residues long. The CDR3 DNA follows: TGTGCCACCAGTGATTCCGGGACATACAATGAGCAGTTCTTC. Its translation: CATSDSGTYNEQFF.

This clone was detected only once. This chain uses TRBV6-4 with TRBJ2-1; 7 positions match TRBD2. The trim removed 2 bases at V and 3 bases at J, leaving 4 bases unmatched. Germline V gives CDR1 MRHNA, CDR2 SNTAGT. CDR3 length equals 15 residues. Written as DNA, the CDR3 is TGTGCCAGCAGTGACCTTGCGGGAGACTACAATGAGCAGTTCTTC. Residues: CASSDLAGDYNEQFF.

The chain couples TRBV18 to TRBJ1-5; TRBD1 is a possible D gene (5 bases). This CDR3 region has 16 residues. The germline V gene has CDR1 KGHSH and CDR2 LQKENI. V was shortened by 4 bases and J by 0 bases, with 13 bases between the two germline ends. In nucleotides, the CDR3 is TGTGCCAGCTCACTTCAGGGCGCTGGTAGCAATCAGCCCCAGCATTTT. This gives the protein CASSLQGAGSNQPQHF. Based on the CDR3 plus reference TRBV18 and TRBJ1-5, the full variable domain is NAGVMQNPRHLVRRRGQEARLRCSPMKGHSHVYWYRQLPEEGLKFMVYLQKENIIDESGMPKERFSAEFPKEGPSILRIQQVVRGDSAAYFCASSLQGAGSNQPQHFGDGTRLSIL.

This clone was detected once. This chain connects TRBV18 to TRBJ2-7; 7 nucleotides line up with TRBD2. This CDR3 has 13 amino acids. In germline, CDR1 is KGHSH, CDR2 LQKENI. V lost 8 bases, J lost 6 bases, and 10 bases stayed unmatched. The CDR3 nucleotides read TGTGCCAGCAAATCTGGACTAGAGGGCGAGCAGTACGTC. Encoded protein: CASKSGLEGEQYV.

DNA of the CDR3: TGTGCCAGCAGCGGTCAGGTCGGTAATTCACCCCTCCACTTT. It encodes CASSGQVGNSPLHF. This chain connects TRBV9 to TRBJ1-6; D gene uncertain. Germline V gives CDR1 SGDLS, CDR2 YYNGEE. The CDR3 length is 14 residues. V dropped 3 bases and J dropped 6 bases, with 10 bases sitting between them.

The V call is TRBV11-3, the J call TRBJ1-5, with D possibly being TRBD1 (6 bases). CDR1 and CDR2 from the germline V gene are SGHNT and YENEEA. The V and J ends lost 4 bases and 4 bases respectively, with 8 bases between them. The CDR3 contains 13 residues. In DNA, the CDR3 is TGTGCCAGCAGCTCGGACAGAAATCAGCCCCAGCATTTT. Its translation: CASSSDRNQPQHF.

The chain employs TRBV13 and TRBJ2-1, with 9 positions matching TRBD2. Unmatched junction bases numbered 5, after V lost 6 bases and J lost 5 bases. This CDR3 comprises 14 residues. Germline loops: CDR1 PRHDT, CDR2 FYEKMQ (reference sequence). The CDR3 protein is CASSWLAGNNEQFF. The CDR3 region has the DNA TGTGCCAGCAGTTGGCTAGCGGGAAACAATGAGCAGTTCTTC.

The chain has TRBV6-6 and TRBJ1-2; 7 bases match TRBD1. Germline loops: CDR1 MNHNY, CDR2 SVGAGI (reference sequence). The CDR3 loop spans 14 amino acids. Germline trimming cut 6 bases from V and 7 bases from J; bases unmatched to any gene: 11. The CDR3 loop is CASRGTDIRRGYTF. As DNA, the CDR3 is TGTGCCAGCAGAGGGACAGATATACGTCGTGGCTACACCTTC.

This clone turned up a few times. The chain is built from TRBV7-6 and TRBJ2-7; the D gene is possibly TRBD1 (6 bases). The germline V and J ends were trimmed by 2 bases and 0 bases, with 8 bases remaining between them. Germline lookup yields CDR1 SGHVS and CDR2 FNYEAQ. This CDR3 region has 14 residues. CDR3 in amino acids: CASSLQGSSYEQYF. As DNA, the CDR3 is TGTGCCAGCAGCTTACAGGGGAGCTCCTACGAGCAGTACTTC.